This T cell receptor (beta chain) derives from a study of technical replicates of blood from several donors. Assay: immunoSEQ multiplex PCR; the TCRdb copy retains only in-frame clones and omits some. The sample has 75,000 to 90,000 clones, 85% to 95% seen once; the top ten hold roughly 0.25%. This clone was counted a single time. CDR1 and CDR2 from the germline V gene are MDHEN and SYDVKM. The V and J ends lost 2 bases and 10 bases, in that order; junction bases with no gene match: 9. The length of the CDR3 is 15 residues. The sequence came from a human donor in good health. V gene TRBV28 combines with J gene TRBJ2-1, with 9 bases that match TRBD2. Material for sequencing was T cells isolated from PBMCs. The CDR3 DNA is TGTGCCAGCAGTTTACTTAGCGGGAGAGTGAAGGAGCAGTTCTTC. Protein product: CASSLLSGRVKEQFF.